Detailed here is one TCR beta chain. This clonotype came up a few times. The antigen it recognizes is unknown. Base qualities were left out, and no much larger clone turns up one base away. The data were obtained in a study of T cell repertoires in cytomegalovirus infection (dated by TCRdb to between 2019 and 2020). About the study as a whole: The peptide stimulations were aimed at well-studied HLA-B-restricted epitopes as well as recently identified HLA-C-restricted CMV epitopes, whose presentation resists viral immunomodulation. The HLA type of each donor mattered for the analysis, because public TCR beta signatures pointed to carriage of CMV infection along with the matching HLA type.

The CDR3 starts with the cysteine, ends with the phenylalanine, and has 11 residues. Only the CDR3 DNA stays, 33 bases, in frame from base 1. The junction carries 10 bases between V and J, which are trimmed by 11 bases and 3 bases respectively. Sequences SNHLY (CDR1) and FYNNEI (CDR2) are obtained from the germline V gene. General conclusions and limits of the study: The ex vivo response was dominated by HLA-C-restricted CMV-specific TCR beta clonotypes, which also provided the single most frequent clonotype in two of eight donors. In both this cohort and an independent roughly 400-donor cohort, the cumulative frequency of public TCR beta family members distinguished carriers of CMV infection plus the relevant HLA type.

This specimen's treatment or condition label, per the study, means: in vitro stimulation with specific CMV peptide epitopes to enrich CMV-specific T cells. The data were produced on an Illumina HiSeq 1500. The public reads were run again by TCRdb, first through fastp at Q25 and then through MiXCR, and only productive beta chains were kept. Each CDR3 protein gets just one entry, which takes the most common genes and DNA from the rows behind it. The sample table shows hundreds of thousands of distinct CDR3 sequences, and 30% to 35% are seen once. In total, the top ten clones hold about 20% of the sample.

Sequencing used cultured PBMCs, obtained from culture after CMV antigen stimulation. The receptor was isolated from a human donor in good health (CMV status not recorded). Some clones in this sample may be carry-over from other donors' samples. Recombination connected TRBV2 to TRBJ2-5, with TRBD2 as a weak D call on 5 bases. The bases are TGTGCCCTGGCGGGTGAAGAGACCCAGTACTTC. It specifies CALAGEETQYF.